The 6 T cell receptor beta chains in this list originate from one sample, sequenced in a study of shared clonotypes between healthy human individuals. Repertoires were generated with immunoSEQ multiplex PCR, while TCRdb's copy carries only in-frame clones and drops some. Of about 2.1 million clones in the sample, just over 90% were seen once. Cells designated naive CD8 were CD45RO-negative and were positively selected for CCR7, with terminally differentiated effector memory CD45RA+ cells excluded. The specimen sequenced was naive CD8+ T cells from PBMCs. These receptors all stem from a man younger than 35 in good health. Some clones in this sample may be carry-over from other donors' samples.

The CDR3 bases are TGCGCCAGCAGGCGAACTAACACCGGGGAGCTGTTTTTT. Residues: CASRRTNTGELFF. V and J are TRBV4-3 and TRBJ2-2; D is ambiguous. Germline CDR1 is LGHNA and CDR2 is YSLEER. The CDR3 length is 13 residues. The ends were cut back, 6 bases at V and 2 bases at J, with 7 bases in the middle.

CDR3 nucleotides: TGTGCCAGCAGTGAAGATGCAGGGACAGCCTCCTACAATGAGCAGTTCTTC. Amino acid sequence: CASSEDAGTASYNEQFF. The rearrangement joins TRBV2 to TRBJ2-1; the match to TRBD1 covers 7 bases. The CDR3 is made up of 17 amino acids. The ends lost 1 base at V and 0 bases at J; junction bases unmatched: 6. CDR1 and CDR2 from the germline V gene are SNHLY and FYNNEI.

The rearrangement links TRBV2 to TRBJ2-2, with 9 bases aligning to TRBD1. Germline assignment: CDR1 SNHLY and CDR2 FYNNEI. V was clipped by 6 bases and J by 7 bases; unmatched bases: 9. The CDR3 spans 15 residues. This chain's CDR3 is CASSLGQGRRGELFF. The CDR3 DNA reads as TGTGCCAGCAGCCTAGGACAGGGGAGGCGCGGGGAGCTGTTTTTT. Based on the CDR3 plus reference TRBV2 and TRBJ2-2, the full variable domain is EPEVTQTPSHQVTQMGQEVILRCVPISNHLYFYWYRQILGQKVEFLVSFYNNEISEKSEIFDDQFSVERPDGSNFTLKIRSTKLEDSAMYFCASSLGQGRRGELFFGEGSRLTVL.

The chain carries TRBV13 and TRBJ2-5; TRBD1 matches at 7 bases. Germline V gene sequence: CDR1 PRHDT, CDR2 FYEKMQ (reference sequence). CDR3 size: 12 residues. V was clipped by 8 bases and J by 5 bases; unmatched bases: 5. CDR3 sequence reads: CASSTQGETQYF. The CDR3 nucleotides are TGTGCCAGCTCGACACAGGGGGAGACCCAGTACTTC. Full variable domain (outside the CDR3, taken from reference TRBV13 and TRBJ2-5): AAGVIQSPRHLIKEKRETATLKCYPIPRHDTVYWYQQGPGQDPQFLISFYEKMQSDKGSIPDRFSAQQFSDYHSELNMSSLELGDSALYFCASSTQGETQYFGPGTRLLVL.

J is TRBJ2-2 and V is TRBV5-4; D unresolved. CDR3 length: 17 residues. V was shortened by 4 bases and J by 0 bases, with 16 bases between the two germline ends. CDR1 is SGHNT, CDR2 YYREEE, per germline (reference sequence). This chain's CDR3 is CASSDTNKRANTGELFF. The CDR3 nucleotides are TGTGCCAGCAGCGACACTAATAAGCGCGCGAACACCGGGGAGCTGTTTTTT.

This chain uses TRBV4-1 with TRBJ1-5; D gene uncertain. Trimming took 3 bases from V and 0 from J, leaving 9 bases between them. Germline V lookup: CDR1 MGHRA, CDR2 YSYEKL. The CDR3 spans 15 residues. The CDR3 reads CASSQVYSSNQPQHF. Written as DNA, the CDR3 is TGCGCCAGCAGCCAGGTTTACAGTAGCAATCAGCCCCAGCATTTT.